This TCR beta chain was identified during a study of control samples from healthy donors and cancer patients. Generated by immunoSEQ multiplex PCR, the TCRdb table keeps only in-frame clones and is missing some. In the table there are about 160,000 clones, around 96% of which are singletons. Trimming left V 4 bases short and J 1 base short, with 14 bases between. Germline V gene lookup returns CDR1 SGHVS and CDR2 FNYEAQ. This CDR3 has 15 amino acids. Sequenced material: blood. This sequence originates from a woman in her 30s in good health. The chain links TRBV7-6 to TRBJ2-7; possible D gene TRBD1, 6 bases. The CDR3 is CASSSDQGLSYEQYF. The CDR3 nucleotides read TGTGCCAGCAGCTCAGACCAGGGGCTGTCCTACGAGCAGTACTTC.